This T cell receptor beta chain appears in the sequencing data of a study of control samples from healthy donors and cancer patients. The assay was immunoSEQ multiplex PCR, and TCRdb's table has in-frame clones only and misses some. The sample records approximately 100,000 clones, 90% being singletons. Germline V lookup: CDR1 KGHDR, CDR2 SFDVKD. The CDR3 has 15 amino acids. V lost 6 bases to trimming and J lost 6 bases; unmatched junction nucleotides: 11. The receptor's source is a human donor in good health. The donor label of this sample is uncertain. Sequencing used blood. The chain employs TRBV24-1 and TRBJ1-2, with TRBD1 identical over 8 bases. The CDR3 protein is CATSFPGGYMNGYTF. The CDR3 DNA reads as TGTGCCACCAGTTTCCCAGGGGGCTATATGAATGGCTACACCTTC.